This TCR beta chain emerged from a study of cytomegalovirus exposure and HLA in healthy donors. Germline V lookup: CDR1 LNHDA, CDR2 SQIVND (reference sequence). V lost 2 bases and J lost 1, with 9 bases in between. This CDR3 has 14 residues. With regard to this clone: The antigen is not known.

Study results and caveats: Differences between HLA loci emerged in a later analysis of TCR association rates, with DRB1 most and HLA-C fewest.

A multiplex PCR was run with 60 Vbeta primers and 13 Jbeta primers. Measured with immunoSEQ multiplex PCR; TCRdb has only the in-frame clones, and not every one. The repertoire holds more than 150,000 clones, with approximately 80% as singletons. Sequencing input: PBMCs. The clonotype comes from a woman between 50 and 59 years old in good health and CMV-seropositive. The chain carries TRBV19 and TRBJ2-7; no clear D gene. Here the CDR3 DNA reads TGTGCCAGTAGTATAAGCAGGATTTCCTACGAGCAGTACTTC. It codes for CASSISRISYEQYF. Based on the CDR3 plus reference TRBV19 and TRBJ2-7, the full variable domain is DGGITQSPKYLFRKEGQNVTLSCEQNLNHDAMYWYRQDPGQGLRLIYYSQIVNDFQKGDIAEGYSVSREKKESFPLTVTSAQKNPTAFYLCASSISRISYEQYFGPGTRLTVT.